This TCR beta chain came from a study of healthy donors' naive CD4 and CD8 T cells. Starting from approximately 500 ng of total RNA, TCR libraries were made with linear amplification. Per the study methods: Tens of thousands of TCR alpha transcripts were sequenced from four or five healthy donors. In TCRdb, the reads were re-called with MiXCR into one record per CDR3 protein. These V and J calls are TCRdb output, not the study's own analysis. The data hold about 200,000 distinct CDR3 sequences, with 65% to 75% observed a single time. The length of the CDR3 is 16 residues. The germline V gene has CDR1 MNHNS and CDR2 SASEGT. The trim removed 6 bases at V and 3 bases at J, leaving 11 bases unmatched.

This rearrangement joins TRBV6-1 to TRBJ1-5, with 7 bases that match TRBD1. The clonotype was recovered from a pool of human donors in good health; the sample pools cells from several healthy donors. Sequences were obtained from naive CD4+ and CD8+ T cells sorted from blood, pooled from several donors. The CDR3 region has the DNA TGTGCCAGCAGCCACCGGGACAGCTTCCTCAATCAGCCCCAGCATTTT. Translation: CASSHRDSFLNQPQHF.